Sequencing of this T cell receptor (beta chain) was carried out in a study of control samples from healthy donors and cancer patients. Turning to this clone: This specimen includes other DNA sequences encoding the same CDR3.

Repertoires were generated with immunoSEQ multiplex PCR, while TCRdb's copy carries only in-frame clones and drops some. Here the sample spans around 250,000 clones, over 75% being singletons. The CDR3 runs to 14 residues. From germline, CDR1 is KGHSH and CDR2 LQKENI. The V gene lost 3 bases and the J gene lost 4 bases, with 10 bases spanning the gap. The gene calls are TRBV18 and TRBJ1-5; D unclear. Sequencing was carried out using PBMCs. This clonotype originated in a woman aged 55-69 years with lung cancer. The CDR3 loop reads CASSPLDSNQPQHF. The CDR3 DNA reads TGTGCCAGCTCACCCTTGGACTCGAATCAGCCCCAGCATTTT.